The 28 T cell receptor beta chains given below trace back to one sample, sequenced in a study of CD8+CD57+ T cells in acquired aplastic anemia. Genomic DNA, the template, was used for profiling of the TCR beta VDJ and CDR3. A single record per CDR3 protein comes from TCRdb applying MiXCR to the reads. The sample records 75,000 to 100,000 distinct CDR3 sequences, less than 75% being singletons. The authors sequenced patients whose flow cytometry had shown CD8+CD57+ cell expansion. What was sequenced was sorted CD4+, CD8+, or CD8+CD57+ T cells (not recorded which) from PBMCs. These receptors were obtained from a human donor with aplastic anemia.

This clonotype was seen once. The chain employs TRBV10-3 and TRBJ1-1; 9 nucleotides align to TRBD1. The CDR3 contains 18 residues. The germline V gene encodes CDR1 ENHRY and CDR2 SYGVKD. The junction had 13 bases not matched to a gene; V was cut back by 0 bases and J by 5 bases. DNA for the CDR3: TGTGCCATCAGTGAGTCGTACACAGGGGGCAGGTCGAAGACTGAAGCTTTCTTT. It yields the protein CAISESYTGGRSKTEAFF.

The V call is TRBV6-1, the J call TRBJ2-3; D remains unclear. CDR3 length: 13 amino acids. V shed 10 bases and J shed 4 bases, with 15 bases lying between them. Germline CDR1 and CDR2: MNHNS and SASEGT. The CDR3 loop reads CATVKSGPDTQYF. Written as DNA, the CDR3 is TGTGCCACCGTTAAGTCAGGCCCAGATACGCAGTATTTT.

This sequence joins TRBV20-1 and TRBJ2-7; unclear D gene. The V gene lost 5 bases and the J gene lost 2 bases, with 13 bases spanning the gap. This CDR3 region has 13 residues. CDR1 and CDR2 (germline): DFQATT, SNEGSKA (reference sequence). In nucleotides, the CDR3 is TGCAGTGCTGGCGAGGTCCGCCCCTACGAGCAGTACTTC. Translating it yields CSAGEVRPYEQYF.

This chain connects TRBV3-1 to TRBJ1-1; D possibly corresponds to TRBD1 (5 bases). Germline loops: CDR1 LGHDT, CDR2 YNNKEL (reference sequence). Trimming pared 1 base from V and 3 bases from J, leaving 9 bases between. This CDR3 spans 14 amino acids. The CDR3 loop reads CASSQVRGDTEAFF. In nucleotides, the CDR3 is TGTGCCAGCAGCCAAGTAAGAGGGGACACTGAAGCTTTCTTT.

The genes are TRBV7-3 and TRBJ1-1, with a tentative D call TRBD1 (5 bases). The CDR3 totals 14 residues. CDR1 and CDR2 (germline): SGHTA, FQGTGA. V was shortened by 2 bases and J by 5 bases, with 12 bases between the two germline ends. The CDR3 sequence: CASSLDGEGTEAFF. Written as DNA, the CDR3 is TGTGCCAGCAGCTTAGACGGTGAGGGGACTGAAGCTTTCTTT.

The chain couples TRBV10-3 to TRBJ2-7; D possibly matches TRBD1 or TRBD2 (5 bases each). Germline V CDR1 and CDR2: ENHRY, SYGVKD. This CDR3 is 13 amino acids long. The V end lost 10 bases, the J end lost 2 bases, and 15 bases lay between the germline ends. CDR3 bases: TGTGCCACCAGGGACGGCCCGACCTACGAGCAGTACTTC. Translation gives CATRDGPTYEQYF.

V is TRBV2 and J is TRBJ2-4, with D unclear. Germline V lookup: CDR1 SNHLY, CDR2 FYNNEI. The V end was cut by 6 bases, the J end by 9 bases, with 18 bases between. The CDR3 totals 14 residues. The CDR3 DNA follows: TGTGCCAGCAGAATCAGCAACCTCCTTAGCATTCAGTACTTC. Its translation: CASRISNLLSIQYF. The entire variable domain, with the rest obtained from reference TRBV2 and TRBJ2-4, is as follows: EPEVTQTPSHQVTQMGQEVILRCVPISNHLYFYWYRQILGQKVEFLVSFYNNEISEKSEIFDDQFSVERPDGSNFTLKIRSTKLEDSAMYFCASRISNLLSIQYFGAGTRLSVL.

V and J are TRBV2 and TRBJ1-6, with D perhaps TRBD1 (5 bases). The germline gives CDR1 SNHLY, CDR2 FYNNEI. V was shortened by 4 bases and J by 9 bases, with 16 bases between the two germline ends. This CDR3 is 15 amino acids long. The DNA of the CDR3 is TGTGCCAGCAGTGGATCTCAGGGAGTGGCTTCACCCCTCCACTTT. Protein sequence: CASSGSQGVASPLHF.

This chain connects TRBV15 to TRBJ2-1, with TRBD2 identical over 11 bases. The J segment lost 3 bases and the V segment lost 3 bases, leaving 1 base of the junction unmatched. This CDR3 has 15 residues. The germline V gene has CDR1 LNHNV and CDR2 YYDKDF (reference sequence). CDR3 sequence reads: CATSSTSGSYNEQFF. CDR3 coding DNA: TGTGCCACCAGCAGTACTAGCGGGAGCTACAATGAGCAGTTCTTC.

The chain carries TRBV20-1 and TRBJ2-1; D is ambiguous. The ends were cut back, 3 bases at V and 5 bases at J, with 8 bases in the middle. The CDR3 covers 12 residues. Germline V CDR1 and CDR2: DFQATT, SNEGSKA (reference sequence). The CDR3 loop reads CSARIVDNEQFF. The CDR3 DNA reads as TGCAGTGCTAGGATTGTGGACAATGAGCAGTTCTTC.

This clonotype was observed a single time. The V and J genes are TRBV6-1 and TRBJ1-5; unclear D gene. The ends were cut back, 5 bases at V and 3 bases at J, with 17 bases in the middle. The germline gives CDR1 MNHNS, CDR2 SASEGT. This CDR3 has 16 residues. CDR3 DNA sequence: TGTGCCAGCAGTCGCCCCGGTTCGGAGGTCAATCAGCCCCAGCATTTT. Protein: CASSRPGSEVNQPQHF.

This clonotype was seen a few times. The J gene is TRBJ1-3, the V gene TRBV25-1; unclear D gene. This CDR3 is built from 14 residues. Germline V gene data show CDR1 as MGHDK and CDR2 as SYGVNS. Trimming left V 2 bases short and J 3 bases short, with 8 bases between. The CDR3 spells CASSEMGNGNTIYF. In DNA, the CDR3 is TGTGCCAGCAGTGAAATGGGAAATGGAAACACCATATATTTT. The complete variable domain, with remaining parts taken from reference TRBV25-1 and TRBJ1-3, reads EADIYQTPRYLVIGTGKKITLECSQTMGHDKMYWYQQDPGMELHLIHYSYGVNSTEKGDLSSESTVSRIRTEHFPLTLESARPSHTSQYLCASSEMGNGNTIYFGEGSWLTVV.

The chain recombines TRBV25-1 with TRBJ2-7; 9 nucleotides align to TRBD1. Trimming at V came to 6 bases and at J to 5 bases, leaving 11 bases not matched to a gene. Germline V CDR1 and CDR2: MGHDK, SYGVNS. The CDR3 runs to 15 residues. The CDR3: CASRAGQGGPHEQYF. CDR3 bases: TGTGCCAGCAGAGCGGGACAGGGCGGGCCCCACGAGCAGTACTTC.

The chain uses TRBV7-6 and TRBJ2-5; the match to TRBD2 covers 8 bases. The germline gives CDR1 SGHVS, CDR2 FNYEAQ. This CDR3 contains 16 residues. V shed 1 base, J shed 4 bases, and the junction held 8 bases outside the gene matches. This CDR3 is CASSLGGTSGGETQYF. CDR3 coding DNA: TGTGCCAGCAGCTTAGGGGGCACTAGCGGAGGAGAGACCCAGTACTTC.

The chain links TRBV11-1 to TRBJ1-1; no definite D call. Deletions cut 0 bases from V and 1 base from J, with 15 bases between. Germline V gene lookup returns CDR1 SGHAT and CDR2 FQDESV (reference sequence). The CDR3 spans 17 residues. The DNA of the CDR3 is TGTGCCAGCAGCTTAGCGCAAATCGGAACAAGGAACACTGAAGCTTTCTTT. Residues: CASSLAQIGTRNTEAFF.

The chain carries TRBV2 and TRBJ2-7; no firm D call. V lost 6 bases to trimming and J lost 0 bases, with 12 bases between them. Germline-derived CDR1 and CDR2 are SNHLY and FYNNEI. This CDR3 contains 14 residues. The CDR3 sequence is CASREQSSSYEQYF. In DNA, the CDR3 is TGTGCCAGCAGGGAACAGTCGAGCTCCTACGAGCAGTACTTC.

The CDR3 nucleotides are TGTGCCATAACAGGGGGCTTGACCGGAAACACCATATATTTT. It translates to CAITGGLTGNTIYF. This chain connects TRBV10-3 to TRBJ1-3, with 9 bases fitting TRBD1. Germline V gene lookup returns CDR1 ENHRY and CDR2 SYGVKD. This CDR3 spans 14 amino acids. The J segment lost 4 bases and the V segment lost 9 bases, leaving 7 bases of the junction unmatched.

This clonotype came up a few times. The chain employs TRBV20-1 and TRBJ1-5; 8 bases line up with TRBD1. The CDR3 covers 14 residues. With 3 bases clipped from V and 3 bases from J, the junction kept 4 bases outside the gene matches. The germline gives CDR1 DFQATT, CDR2 SNEGSKA (reference sequence). CDR3 sequence: CSARDRVVNQPQHF. The CDR3, as DNA: TGCAGTGCTAGGGACAGGGTGGTCAATCAGCCCCAGCATTTT.

The chain employs TRBV10-3 and TRBJ2-3; 8 nucleotides align to TRBD1. The junction had 8 bases not matched to a gene; V was cut back by 5 bases and J by 4 bases. The CDR3 loop spans 15 amino acids. Germline V gene lookup returns CDR1 ENHRY and CDR2 SYGVKD. CDR3 in DNA: TGTGCCATCAGTAGGCGGCAGGGGGCCTCAGATACGCAGTATTTT. This translates into CAISRRQGASDTQYF.

The chain joins TRBV7-6 to TRBJ1-2; D not certain. CDR1 is SGHVS and CDR2 is FNYEAQ in the germline V gene. The CDR3 loop spans 15 amino acids. With 5 bases removed from V and 6 bases from J, the gap between germline ends came to 19 bases. The CDR3: CASSGTILGQDGYTF. The CDR3, as DNA: TGTGCCAGCAGCGGAACAATACTCGGGCAGGATGGCTACACCTTC.

The chain recombines TRBV11-2 with TRBJ1-5, with D possibly matching TRBD1 (5 bases). From germline, CDR1 is SGHAT and CDR2 FQNNGV. The CDR3 runs 17 residues. V was trimmed by 5 bases and J by 3 bases, leaving 20 bases between them. CDR3 loop: CASSPRGVGGINQPQHF. The CDR3 DNA sequence: TGTGCCAGCAGCCCAAGAGGGGTAGGAGGAATCAATCAGCCCCAGCATTTT.

As for this clonotype: A read error may account for a junction end that differs from germline. This chain links TRBV2 with TRBJ1-1; D uncertain. In germline, CDR1 is SNHLY, CDR2 FYNNEI. The CDR3 runs to 14 residues. Here the CDR3 reads CASSPGALTGEAIF. For the CDR3, the DNA is TGTGCCAGCAGTCCAGGCGCCCTAACGGGTGAAGCTATCTTT.

In this sample, this clonotype turned up many times. The rearrangement links TRBV6-2 or TRBV6-3 to TRBJ1-1; D call uncertain. The CDR3 totals 14 residues. Trimming pared 0 bases from V and 6 bases from J, leaving 11 bases between. The V gene's germline CDR1 is MNHEY and CDR2 SVGEGT. In DNA form, the CDR3 reads TGTGCCAGCAGTTACTCGGGGTATTCGGCTGAAGCTTTCTTT. Its protein product is CASSYSGYSAEAFF.

J is TRBJ1-1 and V is TRBV7-3; 8 bases are a match to TRBD1. The V segment lost 4 bases and the J segment 1 base; nucleotides outside the gene matches: 5. CDR1 is SGHTA and CDR2 is FQGTGA in the germline V gene. This CDR3 spans 15 amino acids. The CDR3 here is CASSSLGQGNTEAFF. As DNA, the CDR3 is TGTGCCAGCAGCTCCCTCGGACAGGGGAACACTGAAGCTTTCTTT.

This clonotype was seen a handful of times. The chain joins TRBV29-1 to TRBJ1-1; unclear D gene. Germline V CDR1 and CDR2: SQVTM, ANQGSEA. CDR3 length: 14 amino acids. Trimming took 1 base from V and 1 from J, leaving 10 bases between them. As DNA, the CDR3 is TGCAGCGTTGAAGGGGAGGGCGCGAACACTGAAGCTTTCTTT. Protein: CSVEGEGANTEAFF.

J is TRBJ2-7 and V is TRBV15; 7 bases fit TRBD2. CDR3 length: 16 residues. V trimming: 1 base; J trimming: 0 bases; junction bases outside the gene matches: 6. Germline V gene sequence: CDR1 LNHNV, CDR2 YYDKDF (reference sequence). CDR3 coding DNA: TGTGCCACCAGCAGAGTCGTGGCTAGCGGCTCCTACGAGCAGTACTTC. Translating gives CATSRVVASGSYEQYF.

The V call is TRBV19, the J call TRBJ1-2; D perhaps matches TRBD1 (6 bases). The CDR3 contains 15 residues. CDR1 is LNHDA, CDR2 SQIVND, per germline (reference sequence). The V end was cut by 3 bases, the J end by 2 bases, with 13 bases between. CDR3 protein: CASSIGAGANYGYTF. CDR3 nucleotides: TGTGCCAGTAGTATCGGGGCAGGGGCGAACTATGGCTACACCTTC.

This clonotype was counted at least ten times. The chain is built from TRBV11-2 and TRBJ1-5, with D possibly TRBD1 on 5 matching bases. This CDR3 is built from 15 residues. Germline V gives CDR1 SGHAT, CDR2 FQNNGV. V lost 1 base to trimming and J lost 2 bases, with 9 bases between them. The CDR3 loop reads CASSLGTGGNQPQHF. CDR3 nucleotides: TGTGCCAGCAGCTTAGGGACGGGGGGCAATCAGCCCCAGCATTTT.